These T cell receptor beta chains were read from a single sample in a study of blood T cell repertoires in COVID-19. The protocol was immunoSEQ multiplex PCR, while the TCRdb copy is restricted to in-frame clones and leaves out a portion. The profile shows around 200,000 clones, 88% of them singletons. The sample comprised peripheral blood. The source is a man aged 35-49 years with acute or convalescent COVID-19. Both conserved end residues are part of each CDR3. The D gene is left open where the match is weak. Size tells how often a clone was seen (once, few, many) or the class of an expanded clone, and some rows leave it out.

abundance,d_gene,len,v_gene,j_gene,CDR3aa,CDR3nt
NA,TRBD1,14,TRBV5-1,TRBJ2-7,CASRRDSDSYEQYF,TGCGCCAGCCGCCGGGACAGCGATTCCTACGAGCAGTACTTC
NA,TRBD2,16,TRBV6-1,TRBJ2-7,CASSDTSGRFSYEQYF,TGTGCCAGCAGTGATACTAGCGGGAGGTTCTCCTACGAGCAGTACTTC
NA,NA,14,TRBV9,TRBJ2-7,CASSPGGSSYEQYF,TGTGCCAGCAGCCCAGGGGGGAGCTCCTACGAGCAGTACTTC
few,TRBD1,14,TRBV7-6,TRBJ1-6,CASSVTGADSPLHF,TGTGCCAGCAGCGTAACAGGGGCCGATTCACCCCTCCACTTT
NA,TRBD2,13,TRBV12-3/TRBV12-4,TRBJ2-7,CASSRGSSYEQYF,TGTGCCAGCAGTCGCGGGAGTTCCTACGAGCAGTACTTC
NA,TRBD1,18,TRBV4-3,TRBJ2-2,CASSRLGSQGAFPGELFF,TGCGCCAGCAGCCGTCTAGGGTCCCAGGGGGCTTTTCCCGGGGAGCTGTTTTTT
NA,NA,21,TRBV4-1,TRBJ1-1,CASSLNERGGHPRVVNTEAFF,TGCGCCAGCAGCCTAAATGAGCGAGGGGGACACCCGAGGGTTGTGAACACTGAAGCTTTCTTT
NA,NA,12,TRBV6-2/TRBV6-3,TRBJ1-2,CASSLSDRTNTF,TGTGCCAGCAGTTTATCTGACAGGACGAACACCTTC
NA,TRBD1,14,TRBV6-5,TRBJ1-5,CASSLGQGAQPQHF,TGTGCCAGCAGCCTGGGACAGGGGGCCCAGCCCCAGCATTTT
few,TRBD2,15,TRBV7-2,TRBJ2-7,CASSSGSGVTYEQYF,TGTGCCAGCAGCTCCGGTAGCGGGGTAACCTACGAGCAGTACTTC
NA,NA,15,TRBV27,TRBJ1-1,CASSSLGRGYTEAFF,TGTGCCAGCAGCTCGTTAGGGAGGGGGTACACTGAAGCTTTCTTT
NA,TRBD1,18,TRBV19,TRBJ1-2,CASTKTTGRSGKDYGYTF,TGTGCCAGTACCAAAACGACAGGGAGAAGTGGAAAAGACTATGGCTACACCTTC
NA,NA,10,TRBV6-6,TRBJ1-1,CATVNTEAFF,TGTGCCACAGTCAACACTGAAGCTTTCTTT
once,TRBD1,15,TRBV29-1,TRBJ2-1,CSVDPDRGLTSEQFF,TGCAGCGTTGATCCGGACAGGGGACTTACAAGTGAGCAGTTCTTC
NA,NA,15,TRBV5-1,TRBJ2-7,CASSPRGFTFYEQYF,TGCGCCAGCAGCCCTCGGGGGTTTACCTTCTACGAGCAGTACTTC
NA,NA,12,TRBV14,TRBJ2-7,CASSQDIYEQYF,TGTGCCAGCAGCCAAGATATATACGAGCAGTACTTC